This T cell receptor (beta chain) was sequenced during a study of a mutant IDH1 vaccine in newly diagnosed glioma. Study-level information: Either 4-6 weeks after radiotherapy alone or alongside temozolomide, vaccination was begun. The sex distribution of treated patients was approximately 62% male and around 40% female, with a mean age of around 40 years. Whole-study results and caveats: Pseudoprogression appeared unlinked to shifts in leading peripheral T cell clonotypes.

Turning to this clone: Its antigen remains unidentified.

Repertoires were generated with immunoSEQ multiplex PCR, while TCRdb's copy carries only in-frame clones and drops some. The top ten clones hold approximately 5% of a sample with fewer than 95,000 clones, more than 80% of them seen once. Time point of the sample: week 47, end of study. The investigators gave 300 ug of mutant IDH1 20-mer peptide in each vaccine dose, together with topical imiquimod. New WHO grade 3 or 4 IDH1-mutant, ATRX-lost astrocytomas were present in all donors. V lost 6 bases and J 2 bases, leaving 17 bases between the germline ends. Germline CDR1 reads SGHAT; CDR2 reads FQNNGV. CDR3 size: 16 residues.

The sequenced sample was PBMCs, obtained from a glioma patient whose treatment included an IDH1 peptide vaccine. The chain employs TRBV11-2 and TRBJ2-1; tentative D call: TRBD2 (6 bases). The source is a man aged 40-50 years with glioma. The CDR3: CASRRSGLGAYNEQFF. The CDR3 nucleotides are TGTGCCAGCAGAAGAAGCGGGTTAGGGGCCTACAATGAGCAGTTCTTC. The full variable domain, its missing parts supplied by reference TRBV11-2 and TRBJ2-1, is EAGVAQSPRYKIIEKRQSVAFWCNPISGHATLYWYQQILGQGPKLLIQFQNNGVVDDSQLPKDRFSAERLKGVDSTLKIQPAKLEDSAVYLCASRRSGLGAYNEQFFGPGTRLTVL.